The 23 T cell receptor beta chains listed next were all sequenced from one sample in a study of shared clonotypes between healthy human individuals. Generated by immunoSEQ multiplex PCR, the TCRdb table keeps only in-frame clones and is missing some. Of about 1 million clones listed, 60% to 80% are singletons. The sample taken for sequencing was memory CD4+ T cells sorted from blood. Subset noted: CD45RA-negative fraction. The receptor source for this set is a man aged 18 to 30 in good health.

This clone occurred a few times. The gene calls are TRBV28 and TRBJ1-6; tentative D call: TRBD1 (5 bases). Trimming removed 5 bases at V and 5 bases at J, with 10 bases between. Germline V lookup: CDR1 MDHEN, CDR2 SYDVKM. This CDR3 is built from 14 residues. In DNA form, the CDR3 reads TGTGCCAGCAGTCCCTCAGGGAATAATTCACCCCTCCACTTT. Residues: CASSPSGNNSPLHF.

The table lists this clone with many counts. V and J are TRBV10-3 and TRBJ1-5; D is unresolved. Per the germline V gene, CDR1 is ENHRY and CDR2 is SYGVKD. The CDR3 has 14 amino acids. V was shortened by 3 bases and J by 9 bases, with 15 bases between the two germline ends. The CDR3 is CAISDQQRESPQHF. The CDR3 DNA reads as TGTGCCATCAGTGATCAACAGCGGGAGTCGCCCCAGCATTTT.

V and J are TRBV7-2 and TRBJ2-5, with unresolved D. Trimming left V 6 bases short and J 1 base short, with 15 bases between. Germline CDR1 reads SGHTA; CDR2 reads FQGNSA. The CDR3 contains 15 residues. This CDR3 is CASRLTYKGQETQYF. The DNA for the CDR3 is TGTGCCAGCAGACTGACTTACAAGGGCCAAGAGACCCAGTACTTC.

The chain joins TRBV5-1 to TRBJ2-1; 9 bases are shared with TRBD2. This CDR3 is built from 15 residues. The junction had 5 bases not matched to a gene; V was cut back by 0 bases and J by 7 bases. The germline V gene encodes CDR1 SGHRS and CDR2 YFSETQ. The CDR3 sequence: CASSLESGGTNEQFF. CDR3 coding DNA: TGCGCCAGCAGCTTGGAAAGCGGGGGGACAAATGAGCAGTTCTTC.

V is TRBV6-5 and J is TRBJ2-1; D is unresolved. Germline CDR1 is MNHEY and CDR2 is SVGAGI. Trimming removed 3 bases from V and 9 bases from J, with 18 bases in between. The CDR3 extends over 15 amino acids. As DNA, the CDR3 is TGTGCCAGCAGTTATGGCGGTCCAAAGGAGAGTGAGCAGTTCTTC. Translating gives CASSYGGPKESEQFF.

This chain links TRBV4-1 with TRBJ1-5; TRBD1 matches 8 bases. The V segment lost 5 bases and the J segment 6 bases; nucleotides outside the gene matches: 9. Germline V lookup: CDR1 MGHRA, CDR2 YSYEKL. The CDR3 runs to 15 residues. The CDR3 coding sequence is TGCGCCAGCAGCAAAAGTCAGGGGGCAGGTCAGCCCCAGCATTTT. Encoded protein: CASSKSQGAGQPQHF.

V usage is TRBV6-1 and J usage is TRBJ2-5; 8 bases fit TRBD1. Germline values: CDR1 MNHNS, CDR2 SASEGT. CDR3 size: 15 residues. After removal of 0 bases from V and 5 bases from J, the junction contained 5 bases not matched to a gene. The CDR3 region has the DNA TGTGCCAGCAGTGAAGCATGGACAGGGTACGAGACCCAGTACTTC. It is translated as CASSEAWTGYETQYF.

Comment on this clone: This sample also contains other DNA sequences that code for the same CDR3. The genes are TRBV18 and TRBJ1-5; the D is unclear. Germline values: CDR1 KGHSH, CDR2 LQKENI. Trimming stripped 2 bases from V and 6 bases from J, with 8 bases between. CDR3 length: 13 residues. The CDR3 loop reads CASSPGEGQPQHF. The CDR3 DNA sequence: TGTGCCAGCTCACCAGGGGAGGGTCAGCCCCAGCATTTT.

The table lists this clone with a count of one. This chain uses TRBV6-5 with TRBJ2-7; 7 nucleotides agree with TRBD1. This CDR3 has 14 amino acids. Germline V gene lookup returns CDR1 MNHEY and CDR2 SVGAGI. The J segment lost 0 bases and the V segment lost 6 bases, leaving 5 bases of the junction unmatched. The CDR3 region is CASRRQGPSYEQYF. CDR3 bases: TGTGCCAGCAGAAGACAGGGCCCCTCCTACGAGCAGTACTTC.

This clone was counted once. The chain has TRBV30 and TRBJ1-5; D is unclear. V was clipped by 2 bases and J by 0 bases, with 8 bases between them. The CDR3 loop spans 14 amino acids. CDR1 is GTSNPN, CDR2 SVGIG, per germline (reference sequence). The CDR3 here is CAWSQDYSNQPQHF. CDR3 bases: TGTGCCTGGAGTCAAGATTATAGCAATCAGCCCCAGCATTTT.

The chain carries TRBV2 and TRBJ2-7; 10 positions match TRBD2. This CDR3 has 14 amino acids. The germline V gene encodes CDR1 SNHLY and CDR2 FYNNEI. Trimming at V came to 5 bases and at J to 2 bases, leaving 3 bases not matched to a gene. CDR3 loop: CASSTGLAAYEQYF. CDR3 nucleotides: TGTGCCAGCAGTACAGGACTAGCGGCCTACGAGCAGTACTTC.

The chain links TRBV6-5 to TRBJ1-2; tentative D call: TRBD1 (5 bases). Germline CDR1 MNHEY, CDR2 SVGAGI. This CDR3 has 15 amino acids. Trimming stripped 2 bases from V and 4 bases from J, with 14 bases between. The CDR3 DNA follows: TGTGCCAGCAGTTACCTCTGGAAAGGGGTCTATGGCTACACCTTC. As protein: CASSYLWKGVYGYTF.

The chain joins TRBV30 to TRBJ1-5; no reliable D call. Between the trimmed V and J ends, which lost 0 bases and 0 bases, there was a span of 9 bases. The CDR3 extends over 15 amino acids. Germline V lookup: CDR1 GTSNPN, CDR2 SVGIG (reference sequence). The CDR3 spells CAWSVPGSSNQPQHF. In DNA form, the CDR3 reads TGTGCCTGGAGTGTACCGGGTAGTAGCAATCAGCCCCAGCATTTT.

CDR3 DNA sequence: TGTGCCACCCGGCCTATTTCTACTAGCACAGATACGCAGTATTTT. Translation: CATRPISTSTDTQYF. This chain connects TRBV7-9 to TRBJ2-3; D remains unclear. V lost 10 bases and J 0 bases, leaving 17 bases between the germline ends. The CDR3 covers 15 residues. Germline V gene lookup returns CDR1 SEHNR and CDR2 FQNEAQ (reference sequence).

The genes are TRBV30 and TRBJ2-1; D may be TRBD2 (5 bases). In germline, CDR1 is GTSNPN, CDR2 SVGIG (reference sequence). This CDR3 contains 17 residues. Trimming removed 2 bases at V and 6 bases at J, with 23 bases between. The CDR3 DNA reads as TGTGCCTGGAGTAAAAGAGGACGACTAAACGAAGGCAATGAGCAGTTCTTC. This sequence encodes CAWSKRGRLNEGNEQFF.

The V gene is TRBV10-2, the J gene TRBJ1-2, with 12 bases that match TRBD1. The CDR3 extends over 17 amino acids. V shed 3 bases, J shed 5 bases, and the junction held 10 bases outside the gene matches. Germline CDR1 WSHSY, CDR2 SAAADI. Here the CDR3 reads CASSERGTGGSIYGYTF. CDR3 nucleotide sequence: TGCGCCAGCAGTGAACGCGGGACAGGGGGCTCGATTTATGGCTACACCTTC.

This chain joins TRBV19 and TRBJ2-7, with 8 bases fitting TRBD1. This CDR3 region has 13 residues. CDR1 is LNHDA and CDR2 is SQIVND in the germline V gene (reference sequence). With 6 bases clipped from V and 4 bases from J, the junction kept 5 bases outside the gene matches. The CDR3 DNA is TGTGCCAGTAGCCGACAGGGGTTATACGAGCAGTACTTC. Translated, it gives CASSRQGLYEQYF.

With regard to this clone: Other DNA sequences in this specimen translate into the identical CDR3. The rearrangement links TRBV18 to TRBJ2-2; 7 nucleotides match TRBD1. The germline V gene has CDR1 KGHSH and CDR2 LQKENI. The CDR3 is made up of 16 amino acids. V shed 2 bases and J 0 bases; nucleotides not matched to a gene: 3. The CDR3 nucleotides are TGTGCCAGCTCACCAGCCGGGACAGCGAACACCGGGGAGCTGTTTTTT. Translation gives CASSPAGTANTGELFF.

In its sample, this clone was seen a few times. The chain combines TRBV9 with TRBJ1-4, with TRBD1 identical over 10 bases. J lost 10 bases, V lost 4 bases, and 7 bases had no gene match. The CDR3 runs 14 residues. Germline V gene lookup returns CDR1 SGDLS and CDR2 YYNGEE. CDR3 in amino acids: CASSTGTGDGKLFF. DNA of the CDR3: TGTGCCAGCAGCACCGGGACAGGGGATGGAAAACTGTTTTTT.

This chain connects TRBV4-1 to TRBJ2-4; the D gene is possibly TRBD2 (5 bases). V shed 3 bases and J shed 5 bases, with 14 bases lying between them. Germline lookup yields CDR1 MGHRA and CDR2 YSYEKL. The CDR3 has 15 amino acids. This CDR3 is CASSQGGLAQNIQYF. The CDR3 coding sequence is TGCGCCAGCAGCCAGGGCGGGCTAGCTCAAAACATTCAGTACTTC.

A single count supports this clone. The rearrangement links TRBV11-3 to TRBJ2-2; a weak D match, TRBD2 (5 bases). Germline values: CDR1 SGHNT, CDR2 YENEEA. V shed 5 bases and J shed 1 base, with 14 bases lying between them. There are 16 residues in the CDR3. For the CDR3, the DNA is TGTGCCAGCAGCCCCGGGATCCCCGGGAACACCGGGGAGCTGTTTTTT. Its protein is CASSPGIPGNTGELFF. The full variable domain, rest sourced from reference TRBV11-3 and TRBJ2-2, is EAGVVQSPRYKIIEKKQPVAFWCNPISGHNTLYWYLQNLGQGPELLIRYENEEAVDDSQLPKDRFSAERLKGVDSTLKIQPAELGDSAVYLCASSPGIPGNTGELFFGEGSRLTVL.

The chain links TRBV7-9 to TRBJ2-5; 7 bases align to TRBD1. Germline CDR1 SEHNR, CDR2 FQNEAQ (reference sequence). J lost 1 base, V lost 1 base, and 3 bases had no gene match. This CDR3 has 15 amino acids. CDR3 bases: TGTGCCAGCAGCTTAGGTGGGACAGCCCAAGAGACCCAGTACTTC. This gives the protein CASSLGGTAQETQYF.

The chain is built from TRBV28 and TRBJ2-7, with 7 bases lining up with TRBD2. The germline gives CDR1 MDHEN, CDR2 SYDVKM. The junction had 9 bases not matched to a gene; V was cut back by 1 base and J by 0 bases. The CDR3 sequence is 17 residues long. CDR3 protein: CASSLSVGGGLSYEQYF. CDR3 bases: TGTGCCAGCAGTTTATCCGTGGGCGGGGGACTCTCCTACGAGCAGTACTTC.